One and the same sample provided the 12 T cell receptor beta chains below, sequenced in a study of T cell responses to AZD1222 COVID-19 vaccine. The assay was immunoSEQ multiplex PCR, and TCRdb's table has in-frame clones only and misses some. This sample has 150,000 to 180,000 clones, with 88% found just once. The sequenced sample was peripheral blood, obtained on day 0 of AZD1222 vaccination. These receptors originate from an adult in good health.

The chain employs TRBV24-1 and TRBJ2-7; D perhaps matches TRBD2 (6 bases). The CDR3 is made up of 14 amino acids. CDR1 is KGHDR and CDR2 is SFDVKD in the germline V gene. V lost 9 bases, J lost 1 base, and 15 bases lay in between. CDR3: CATLARQESYEQYF. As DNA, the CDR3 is TGTGCCACCCTAGCGCGGCAGGAGTCCTACGAGCAGTACTTC.

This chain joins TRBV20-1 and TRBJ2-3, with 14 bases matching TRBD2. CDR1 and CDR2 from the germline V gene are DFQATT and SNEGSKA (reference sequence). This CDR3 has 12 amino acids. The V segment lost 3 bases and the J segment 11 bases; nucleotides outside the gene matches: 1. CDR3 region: CSASGTSGGQYF. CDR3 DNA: TGCAGTGCTAGTGGGACTAGCGGGGGGCAGTATTTT.

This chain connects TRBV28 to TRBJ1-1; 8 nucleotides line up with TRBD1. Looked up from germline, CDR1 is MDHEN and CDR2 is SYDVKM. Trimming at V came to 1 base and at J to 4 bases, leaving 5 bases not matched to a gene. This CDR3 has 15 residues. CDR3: CASSLSGGGSTEAFF. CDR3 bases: TGTGCCAGCAGTTTATCAGGGGGCGGAAGCACTGAAGCTTTCTTT.

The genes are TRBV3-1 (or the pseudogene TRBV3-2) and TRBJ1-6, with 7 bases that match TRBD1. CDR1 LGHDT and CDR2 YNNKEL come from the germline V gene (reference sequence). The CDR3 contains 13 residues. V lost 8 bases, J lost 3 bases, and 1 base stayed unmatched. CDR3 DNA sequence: TGTGCCAGCGGGACAGACTATAATTCACCCCTCCACTTT. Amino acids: CASGTDYNSPLHF.

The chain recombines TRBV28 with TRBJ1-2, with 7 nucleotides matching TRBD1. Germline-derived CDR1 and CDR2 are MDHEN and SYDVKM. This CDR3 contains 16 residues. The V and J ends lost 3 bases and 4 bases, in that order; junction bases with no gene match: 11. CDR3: CASSLTADRAGYGYTF. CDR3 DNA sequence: TGTGCCAGCAGTTTGACCGCCGACAGGGCCGGCTATGGCTACACCTTC.

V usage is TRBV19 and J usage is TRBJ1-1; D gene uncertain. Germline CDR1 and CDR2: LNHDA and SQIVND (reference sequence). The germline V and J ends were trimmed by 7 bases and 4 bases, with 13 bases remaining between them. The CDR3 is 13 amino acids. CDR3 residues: CASKLELGTEAFF. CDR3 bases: TGTGCCAGTAAGTTGGAATTGGGCACTGAAGCTTTCTTT. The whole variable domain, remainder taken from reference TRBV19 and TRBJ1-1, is DGGITQSPKYLFRKEGQNVTLSCEQNLNHDAMYWYRQDPGQGLRLIYYSQIVNDFQKGDIAEGYSVSREKKESFPLTVTSAQKNPTAFYLCASKLELGTEAFFGQGTRLTVV.

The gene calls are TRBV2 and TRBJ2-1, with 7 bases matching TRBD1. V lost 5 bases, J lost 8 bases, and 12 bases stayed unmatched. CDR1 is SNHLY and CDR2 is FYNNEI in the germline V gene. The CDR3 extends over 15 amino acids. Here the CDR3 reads CASSRAPGGYDEQFF. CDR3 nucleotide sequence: TGTGCCAGCAGTCGGGCCCCAGGGGGTTACGATGAGCAGTTCTTC.

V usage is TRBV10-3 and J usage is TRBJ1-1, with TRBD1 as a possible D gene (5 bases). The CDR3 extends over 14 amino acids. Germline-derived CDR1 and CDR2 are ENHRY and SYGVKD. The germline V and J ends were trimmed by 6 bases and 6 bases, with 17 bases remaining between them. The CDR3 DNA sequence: TGTGCCATCAGCAAGGGGATGGGTCCGCCTGAAGCTTTCTTT. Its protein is CAISKGMGPPEAFF.

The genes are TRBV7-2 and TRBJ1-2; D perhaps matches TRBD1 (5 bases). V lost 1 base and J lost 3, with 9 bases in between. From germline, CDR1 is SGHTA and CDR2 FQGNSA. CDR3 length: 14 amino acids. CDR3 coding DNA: TGTGCCAGCAGCTTAGGGTTGGGGGACTATGGCTACACCTTC. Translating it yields CASSLGLGDYGYTF.

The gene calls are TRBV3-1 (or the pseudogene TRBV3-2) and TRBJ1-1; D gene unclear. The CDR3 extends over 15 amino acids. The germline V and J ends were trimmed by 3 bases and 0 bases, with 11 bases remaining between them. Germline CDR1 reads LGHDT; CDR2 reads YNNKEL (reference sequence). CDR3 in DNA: TGTGCCAGCAGCCAGACGCAGAATTTGAACACTGAAGCTTTCTTT. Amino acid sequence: CASSQTQNLNTEAFF.

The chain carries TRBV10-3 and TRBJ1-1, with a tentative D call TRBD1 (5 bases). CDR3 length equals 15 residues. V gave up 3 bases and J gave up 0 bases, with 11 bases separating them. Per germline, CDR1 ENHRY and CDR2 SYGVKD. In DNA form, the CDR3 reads TGTGCCATCAGTGAAGCAAGGGGAATGAACACTGAAGCTTTCTTT. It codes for CAISEARGMNTEAFF.

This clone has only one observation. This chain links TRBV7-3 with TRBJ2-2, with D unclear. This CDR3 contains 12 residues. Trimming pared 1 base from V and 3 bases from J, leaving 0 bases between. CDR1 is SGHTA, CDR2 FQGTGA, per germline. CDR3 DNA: TGTGCCAGCAGCTTAAACACCGGGGAGCTGTTTTTT. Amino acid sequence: CASSLNTGELFF.